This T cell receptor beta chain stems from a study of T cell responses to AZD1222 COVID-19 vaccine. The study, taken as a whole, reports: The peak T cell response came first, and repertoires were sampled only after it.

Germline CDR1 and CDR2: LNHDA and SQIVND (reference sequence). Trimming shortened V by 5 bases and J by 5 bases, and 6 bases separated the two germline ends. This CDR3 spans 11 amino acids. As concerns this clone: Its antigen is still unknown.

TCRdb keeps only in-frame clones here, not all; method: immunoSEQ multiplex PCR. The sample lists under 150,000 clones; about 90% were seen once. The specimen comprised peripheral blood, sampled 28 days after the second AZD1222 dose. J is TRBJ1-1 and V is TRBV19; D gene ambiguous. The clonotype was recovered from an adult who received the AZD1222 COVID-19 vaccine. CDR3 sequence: CASSGGTEAFF. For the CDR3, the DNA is TGTGCCAGTAGTGGTGGAACTGAAGCTTTCTTT. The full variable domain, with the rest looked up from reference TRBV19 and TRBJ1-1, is DGGITQSPKYLFRKEGQNVTLSCEQNLNHDAMYWYRQDPGQGLRLIYYSQIVNDFQKGDIAEGYSVSREKKESFPLTVTSAQKNPTAFYLCASSGGTEAFFGQGTRLTVV.